These 18 T cell receptor beta chains were sequenced from one sample in a study of cytomegalovirus exposure and HLA in healthy donors. The PCR made use of 60 Vbeta and 13 Jbeta primers. The assay was immunoSEQ multiplex PCR, and TCRdb's table has in-frame clones only and misses some. Here the sample spans about 100,000 clones, 73% being singletons. The sample consisted of PBMCs. Receptors originate from a man in his forties or fifties in good health and CMV-seronegative.

This clone was picked up one time. The rearrangement joins TRBV5-1 to TRBJ2-5, with D possibly TRBD2 on 7 matching bases. The ends were cut back, 2 bases at V and 5 bases at J, with 13 bases in the middle. Germline CDR1 and CDR2: SGHRS and YFSETQ. This CDR3 spans 14 amino acids. The CDR3 DNA is TGCGCCAGCAGCTTTGGGGGGGCGAGGGAGACCCAGTACTTC. This encodes CASSFGGARETQYF.

The CDR3 nucleotides are TGTGCCAGCAGTTTAGGTTGGGCCTCAGTGCCCACAGATACGCAGTATTTT. This sequence encodes CASSLGWASVPTDTQYF. The chain employs TRBV28 and TRBJ2-3, with unresolved D. The CDR3 runs to 17 residues. Between the trimmed V and J ends, which lost 2 bases and 2 bases, there was a span of 17 bases. CDR1 is MDHEN, CDR2 SYDVKM, per germline. The full variable domain, in which reference TRBV28 and TRBJ2-3 provide the parts outside the CDR3, is DVKVTQSSRYLVKRTGEKVFLECVQDMDHENMFWYRQDPGLGLRLIYFSYDVKMKEKGDIPEGYSVSREKKERFSLILESASTNQTSMYLCASSLGWASVPTDTQYFGPGTRLTVL.

The V and J genes are TRBV25-1 and TRBJ2-2; tentative D call: TRBD2 (5 bases). Germline V gives CDR1 MGHDK, CDR2 SYGVNS. The germline V and J ends were trimmed by 3 bases and 5 bases, with 19 bases remaining between them. CDR3 length equals 17 residues. Here the CDR3 reads CASSEGWRYGETGELFF. The DNA of the CDR3 is TGTGCCAGCAGTGAGGGTTGGAGGTATGGGGAAACCGGGGAGCTGTTTTTT.

This clone appeared once. The chain recombines TRBV5-1 with TRBJ2-7; 8 bases fit TRBD1. Unmatched junction bases numbered 10, after V lost 5 bases and J lost 3 bases. This CDR3 is built from 15 residues. Germline assignment: CDR1 SGHRS and CDR2 YFSETQ. Here the CDR3 DNA reads TGCGCCAGCAGAACCGGGACAGGAGGGTACTACGAGCAGTACTTC. Translation gives CASRTGTGGYYEQYF.

A single count supports this clone. V and J are TRBV10-3 and TRBJ2-3, with 10 bases matching TRBD2. The germline V gene encodes CDR1 ENHRY and CDR2 SYGVKD. The CDR3 length is 19 residues. The V gene end was trimmed by 3 bases and the J gene end by 2 bases; junction bases not matched to a gene: 14. The CDR3 spells CAISEAWETSGVFTDTQYF. The CDR3 coding sequence is TGTGCCATCAGTGAAGCCTGGGAAACTAGCGGGGTCTTCACAGATACGCAGTATTTT.

V usage is TRBV29-1 and J usage is TRBJ2-7; 7 positions match TRBD1. This CDR3 region has 12 residues. The V segment lost 4 bases and the J segment 4 bases; nucleotides outside the gene matches: 4. Germline lookup yields CDR1 SQVTM and CDR2 ANQGSEA. The chain's CDR3 is CSVADRVYEQYF. In DNA, the CDR3 is TGCAGCGTTGCTGACAGGGTGTACGAGCAGTACTTC.

The chain is built from TRBV27 and TRBJ2-5; 12 nucleotides align to TRBD2. The CDR3 is made up of 16 amino acids. With V trimmed by 2 bases and J by 2 bases, 3 bases remained unmatched. CDR1 is MNHEY and CDR2 is SMNVEV in the germline V gene (reference sequence). The CDR3 spells CASSLLAGGRQETQYF. DNA of the CDR3: TGTGCCAGCAGTTTACTAGCGGGGGGGCGACAAGAGACCCAGTACTTC.

In this sample, this clone turned up a few times. The rearrangement joins TRBV6-1 to TRBJ1-2; TRBD1 might be the D (6 bases). CDR3 length: 15 amino acids. Trimming pared 4 bases from V and 8 bases from J, leaving 20 bases between. Germline V gene lookup returns CDR1 MNHNS and CDR2 SASEGT. CDR3 in DNA: TGTGCCAGCAGTGCCGTCGACAGGTCCCCCCGGGGCTACACCTTC. The encoded protein is CASSAVDRSPRGYTF.

This chain joins TRBV29-1 and TRBJ1-2; D might be TRBD1 (5 bases). Germline V gives CDR1 SQVTM, CDR2 ANQGSEA. The V and J ends lost 3 bases and 6 bases respectively, with 14 bases between them. The CDR3 totals 13 residues. CDR3 protein: CSVDSGGLNGYTF. The CDR3 nucleotides read TGCAGCGTTGATTCCGGGGGTTTAAATGGCTACACCTTC.

The V gene is TRBV5-1, the J gene TRBJ2-3; 16 bases fit TRBD2. Trimming at V came to 4 bases and at J to 6 bases, leaving 11 bases not matched to a gene. The CDR3 consists of 18 residues. The V gene's germline CDR1 is SGHRS and CDR2 YFSETQ. CDR3 DNA sequence: TGCGCCAGCAGCCGGGCCGGGACTAGCGGGGGGGCCCCGGATACGCAGTATTTT. Translating gives CASSRAGTSGGAPDTQYF.

J is TRBJ2-1 and V is TRBV5-1; possible D gene TRBD1, 6 bases. The V and J ends lost 6 bases and 0 bases respectively, with 13 bases between them. Germline-derived CDR1 and CDR2 are SGHRS and YFSETQ. The CDR3 has 15 residues. In DNA form, the CDR3 reads TGCGCCAGCACATCAGGACAGACCTCCTACAATGAGCAGTTCTTC. Its translation: CASTSGQTSYNEQFF.

The genes are TRBV7-9 and TRBJ2-1, with TRBD1 matching 8 bases. With 2 bases clipped from V and 6 bases from J, the junction kept 6 bases outside the gene matches. Germline loops: CDR1 SEHNR, CDR2 FQNEAQ (reference sequence). This CDR3 has 15 amino acids. As DNA, the CDR3 is TGTGCCAGCAGCTTACTGACAGGGGAGAGCAATGAGCAGTTCTTC. Translating it yields CASSLLTGESNEQFF.

V usage is TRBV29-1 and J usage is TRBJ2-7, with D perhaps TRBD1 (5 bases). Germline CDR1 reads SQVTM; CDR2 reads ANQGSEA. Deletions cut 4 bases from V and 2 bases from J, with 9 bases between. The CDR3 runs to 12 residues. CDR3 residues: CSVGQGTYEQYF. DNA for the CDR3: TGCAGCGTTGGCCAGGGAACCTACGAGCAGTACTTC.

CDR3 DNA sequence: TGTGCCAGTAGTATAAGCGCCACCACTGAAGCTTTCTTT. Encoded protein: CASSISATTEAFF. V and J are TRBV19 and TRBJ1-1; D call uncertain. The germline V gene has CDR1 LNHDA and CDR2 SQIVND (reference sequence). V was clipped by 2 bases and J by 4 bases, with 8 bases between them. There are 13 residues in the CDR3.

The V gene is TRBV5-1, the J gene TRBJ1-2; 7 positions match TRBD1. This CDR3 spans 13 amino acids. J was trimmed by 8 bases and V by 7 bases; bases with no gene match: 11. Germline assignment: CDR1 SGHRS and CDR2 YFSETQ. CDR3 DNA sequence: TGCGCCAGCGGCGAGACAGGGTTGAACGGCTACACCTTC. Its protein product is CASGETGLNGYTF.

This rearrangement joins TRBV6-1 to TRBJ2-6; weak D call: TRBD1 (5 bases). The CDR3 runs 14 residues. V was clipped by 10 bases and J by 0 bases, with 10 bases between them. CDR1 is MNHNS and CDR2 is SASEGT in the germline V gene. CDR3 bases: TGTGCCATAGGGGTTTTCTCTGGGGCCAACGTCCTGACTTTC. This sequence encodes CAIGVFSGANVLTF.

This chain joins TRBV11-1 and TRBJ1-4; 7 bases are a match to TRBD1. The germline V gene encodes CDR1 SGHAT and CDR2 FQDESV (reference sequence). This CDR3 has 16 amino acids. V trimming: 5 bases; J trimming: 0 bases; junction bases outside the gene matches: 6. In nucleotides, the CDR3 is TGTGCCAGCAGCCAGGACAGGAGTGCAACTAATGAAAAACTGTTTTTT. Protein sequence: CASSQDRSATNEKLFF.

The chain has TRBV18 and TRBJ2-7; TRBD1 aligns across 9 bases. V was pared by 3 bases and J by 2 bases, with 5 bases of the junction left unmatched. The CDR3 has 15 residues. Germline values: CDR1 KGHSH, CDR2 LQKENI. DNA for the CDR3: TGTGCCAGCTCACCCCGGGACAGGGTCACCTACGAGCAGTACGTC. The encoded protein is CASSPRDRVTYEQYV.